One and the same sample provided the 8 T cell receptor beta chains below, sequenced in a study of blood T cell repertoires in COVID-19. Profiling relied on immunoSEQ multiplex PCR, and the TCRdb table lists in-frame clones only, not all of them. The repertoire has roughly 53,000 clones, around 85% of them found once; the top ten carry 13% to 15%. The sample comprised peripheral blood. These receptors originate from a human donor in a cohort sampled during active COVID-19.

The rearrangement links TRBV7-2 to TRBJ1-3; the D is unclear. CDR3 length: 15 residues. The V gene's germline CDR1 is SGHTA and CDR2 FQGNSA. With 5 bases removed from V and 2 bases from J, the gap between germline ends came to 13 bases. The CDR3 loop reads CASSRSRGAGNTIYF. CDR3 DNA: TGTGCCAGCAGCCGTTCGCGGGGTGCTGGAAACACCATATATTTT.

V is TRBV2 and J is TRBJ2-3; D might be TRBD1 (5 bases). The germline V gene encodes CDR1 SNHLY and CDR2 FYNNEI. Trimming took 10 bases from V and 3 from J, leaving 14 bases between them. This CDR3 is 13 amino acids long. CDR3 in DNA: TGTGCCACACGCTGGGGCGAAACAGATACGCAGTATTTT. Amino acids: CATRWGETDTQYF.

The chain carries TRBV18 and TRBJ2-7; tentative D call: TRBD1 (6 bases). Germline V gene sequence: CDR1 KGHSH, CDR2 LQKENI. V lost 1 base to trimming and J lost 4 bases, with 17 bases between them. The CDR3 spans 16 residues. CDR3 in amino acids: CASSPLSTGQRYEQYF. For the CDR3, the DNA is TGTGCCAGCTCACCACTTTCTACGGGACAAAGGTACGAGCAGTACTTC.

In this sample, this clone turned up once. CDR3 DNA sequence: TGCGCCAGCAGTTCCCGGACAGGGAATGAGGATGGCTACACCTTC. Encoded protein: CASSSRTGNEDGYTF. The chain links TRBV5-1 to TRBJ1-2; the match to TRBD1 covers 8 bases. Germline CDR1 reads SGHRS; CDR2 reads YFSETQ. Unmatched junction bases numbered 12, after V lost 5 bases and J lost 6 bases. CDR3 length equals 15 residues.

The CDR3 spells CASRQALAQQETQYF. The CDR3 DNA reads as TGTGCCAGCAGACAAGCGTTGGCTCAACAAGAGACCCAGTACTTC. The chain uses TRBV5-4 and TRBJ2-5; unclear D gene. The CDR3 loop spans 15 amino acids. V shed 5 bases and J shed 2 bases, with 16 bases lying between them. Looked up from germline, CDR1 is SGHNT and CDR2 is YYREEE (reference sequence).

This clone was recorded only once. Other DNA sequences in this sample translate to the same CDR3. The chain uses TRBV2 and TRBJ1-3, with D perhaps TRBD1 (5 bases). The CDR3 covers 15 residues. The ends were cut back, 6 bases at V and 0 bases at J, with 12 bases in the middle. Per the germline V gene, CDR1 is SNHLY and CDR2 is FYNNEI. The CDR3 is CASSDRRSSGNTIYF. The CDR3 nucleotides read TGTGCCAGCAGCGACAGACGGAGCTCTGGAAACACCATATATTTT.

The V gene is TRBV23-1, the J gene TRBJ2-7; TRBD1 aligns across 8 bases. TRBV23-1 is treated as an ORF (open reading frame) with a function not yet certain. V shed 4 bases and J 2 bases; nucleotides not matched to a gene: 1. This CDR3 is built from 13 residues. The CDR3 protein is CASSRRGPYEQYF. The CDR3 nucleotides read TGCGCCAGCAGTCGCAGGGGGCCCTACGAGCAGTACTTC.

This clone appeared a few times. Germline and junction disagree at one end, which may indicate a read error. The chain couples TRBV7-9 to TRBJ2-3; D remains unclear. The germline V gene encodes CDR1 SEHNR and CDR2 FQNEAQ (reference sequence). The CDR3 is made up of 12 amino acids. Here the CDR3 reads CASSLDTNTQYF. CDR3 DNA sequence: TGTGCCAGCAGCTTAGACACAAATACGCAGTATTTT.